The 29 T cell receptor beta chains in this list originate from one sample, sequenced in a study of blood T cell repertoires in COVID-19 (TCRdb year 2020). Library creation used the immunoSEQ multiplex PCR assay. TCRdb retrieved this table from immuneACCESS and kept in-frame rearrangements only. Not all clones are present; in checked studies, unresolved V genes account for under half, and no reason is known for the remainder. The sample table contains approximately 170,000 clones; only one count was recorded for roughly 84% of them. The ten largest clones take up roughly 1.1% of the sample. Sequencing used peripheral blood. The receptors shown here come from a man aged 60 to 69 who had recovered from COVID-19.

The CDR3 DNA sequence: TGTGCCATCAGTGAGCCGTGGGGGACTAGCGGTTACAATGAGCAGTTCTTC. Translating it yields CAISEPWGTSGYNEQFF. This chain uses TRBV10-3 with TRBJ2-1; 11 bases map to TRBD2. The CDR3 is 17 amino acids. V trimming: 2 bases; J trimming: 4 bases; junction bases outside the gene matches: 7. Germline V CDR1 and CDR2: ENHRY, SYGVKD.

The chain carries TRBV9 and TRBJ2-2, with 10 bases lining up with TRBD2. After removal of 7 bases from V and 1 base from J, the junction contained 4 bases not matched to a gene. The CDR3 loop spans 15 amino acids. Germline V gives CDR1 SGDLS, CDR2 YYNGEE. The CDR3 here is CASSSSGGNTGELFF. CDR3 DNA sequence: TGTGCCAGCTCCTCTAGCGGGGGGAACACCGGGGAGCTGTTTTTT.

This chain connects TRBV27 to TRBJ2-7; 11 nucleotides agree with TRBD1. Trimming at V came to 8 bases and at J to 5 bases, leaving 14 bases not matched to a gene. The CDR3 is made up of 16 amino acids. The germline gives CDR1 MNHEY, CDR2 SMNVEV (reference sequence). The CDR3, as DNA: TGTGCCAGCTACCAAACTGGGACAGGGGGTTTACACGAGCAGTACTTC. This codes for CASYQTGTGGLHEQYF.

CDR3 DNA sequence: TGTGCCAGCAGCCGGAGAAGGGAGACCCAGTACTTC. It yields the protein CASSRRRETQYF. V usage is TRBV3-1 (or the pseudogene TRBV3-2) and J usage is TRBJ2-5; D is ambiguous. The CDR3 runs to 12 residues. V gave up 4 bases and J gave up 5 bases, with 8 bases separating them. CDR1 and CDR2 (germline): LGHDT, YNNKEL (reference sequence).

This clone has just one count. The chain joins TRBV25-1 to TRBJ1-2, with TRBD1 as a possible D gene (6 bases). This CDR3 comprises 15 residues. The V gene lost 1 base and the J gene lost 6 bases, with 15 bases spanning the gap. CDR1 MGHDK and CDR2 SYGVNS come from the germline V gene. CDR3 DNA sequence: TGTGCCAGCAGTGAATCTAATTTGGGGGCCAATGGCTACACCTTC. Translation gives CASSESNLGANGYTF.

The chain is built from TRBV5-1 and TRBJ1-1, with 7 bases fitting TRBD1. Germline CDR1 SGHRS, CDR2 YFSETQ. The CDR3 has 15 residues. The ends lost 4 bases at V and 3 bases at J; junction bases unmatched: 9. The CDR3, as DNA: TGCGCCAGCAGCGAGTACAGGGGTCGAGACACTGAAGCTTTCTTT. This encodes CASSEYRGRDTEAFF.

This clone is a singleton in its sample. The chain combines TRBV10-3 with TRBJ1-2, with a possible D match to TRBD1 (5 bases). The CDR3 is 13 amino acids. CDR1 and CDR2 (germline): ENHRY, SYGVKD. V lost 5 bases, J lost 3 bases, and 10 bases lay in between. CDR3: CAISPTRDYGYTF. CDR3 nucleotides: TGTGCCATCAGTCCCACCAGGGACTATGGCTACACCTTC.

The V and J genes are TRBV7-2 and TRBJ1-6, with D unresolved. The CDR3 spans 13 residues. The germline V and J ends were trimmed by 1 base and 8 bases, with 6 bases remaining between them. Germline lookup yields CDR1 SGHTA and CDR2 FQGNSA. CDR3 in amino acids: CASSLESDSPLHF. CDR3 DNA sequence: TGTGCCAGCAGCTTAGAGTCGGATTCACCCCTCCACTTT.

This chain joins TRBV11-1 and TRBJ2-5, with TRBD2 identical over 7 bases. The V gene's germline CDR1 is SGHAT and CDR2 FQDESV (reference sequence). V was clipped by 1 base and J by 1 base; unmatched bases: 3. The CDR3 is 15 amino acids. CDR3 protein: CASSLGGGLQETQYF. The CDR3 DNA reads as TGTGCCAGCAGCTTAGGGGGGGGACTCCAAGAGACCCAGTACTTC.

The J gene is TRBJ2-7, the V gene TRBV11-2; 11 bases line up with TRBD2. The CDR3 runs to 17 residues. The V gene's germline CDR1 is SGHAT and CDR2 FQNNGV. The junction had 8 bases not matched to a gene; V was cut back by 0 bases and J by 4 bases. The CDR3 is CASSLDVAGGWSYEQYF. In DNA form, the CDR3 reads TGTGCCAGCAGCTTAGATGTAGCGGGGGGGTGGTCGTACGAGCAGTACTTC. Based on the CDR3 plus reference TRBV11-2 and TRBJ2-7, the full variable domain is EAGVAQSPRYKIIEKRQSVAFWCNPISGHATLYWYQQILGQGPKLLIQFQNNGVVDDSQLPKDRFSAERLKGVDSTLKIQPAKLEDSAVYLCASSLDVAGGWSYEQYFGPGTRLTVT.

The chain joins TRBV19 to TRBJ2-6, with 7 bases aligning to TRBD1. Germline V lookup: CDR1 LNHDA, CDR2 SQIVND (reference sequence). The CDR3 consists of 15 residues. J lost 2 bases, V lost 3 bases, and 1 base had no gene match. The CDR3 is CASSIQGAGANVLTF. For the CDR3, the DNA is TGTGCCAGTAGTATCCAGGGGGCTGGGGCCAACGTCCTGACTTTC.

The rearrangement uses TRBV7-9 and TRBJ1-1, with 9 nucleotides matching TRBD1. The CDR3 has 15 amino acids. Germline V gene data show CDR1 as SEHNR and CDR2 as FQNEAQ (reference sequence). The V gene end was trimmed by 5 bases and the J gene end by 4 bases; junction bases not matched to a gene: 8. The CDR3 nucleotides read TGTGCCAGCAGCCCCGGGACAGGGTTGGCCACTGAAGCTTTCTTT. It translates to CASSPGTGLATEAFF.

Comment on this clone: Other DNA sequences in the same sample also yield this CDR3. The CDR3 region has the DNA TGCGCCAGCAGCCTCCAGGAGACCCAGTACTTC. Translation gives CASSLQETQYF. The genes are TRBV5-1 and TRBJ2-5; no clear D. CDR1 is SGHRS, CDR2 YFSETQ, per germline. The CDR3 runs 11 residues. Trimming took 4 bases from V and 5 from J, leaving 6 bases between them. Based on the CDR3 plus reference TRBV5-1 and TRBJ2-5, the full variable domain is KAGVTQTPRYLIKTRGQQVTLSCSPISGHRSVSWYQQTPGQGLQFLFEYFSETQRNKGNFPGRFSGRQFSNSRSEMNVSTLELGDSALYLCASSLQETQYFGPGTRLLVL.

The chain has TRBV5-1 and TRBJ1-1, with TRBD1 as a possible D gene (5 bases). The CDR3 contains 14 residues. Trimming pared 2 bases from V and 1 base from J, leaving 9 bases between. CDR1 is SGHRS, CDR2 YFSETQ, per germline. CDR3 bases: TGCGCCAGCAGCTTTGACAGAGGGAACACTGAAGCTTTCTTT. It is translated as CASSFDRGNTEAFF.

The chain links TRBV7-9 to TRBJ1-2; maybe TRBD1 (5 bases). Trimming left V 3 bases short and J 8 bases short, with 16 bases between. From germline, CDR1 is SEHNR and CDR2 FQNEAQ (reference sequence). CDR3 length: 14 residues. The CDR3 region is CASSFSRGSQGYTF. CDR3 bases: TGTGCCAGCAGCTTCTCAAGGGGATCACAGGGCTACACCTTC.

The gene calls are TRBV2 and TRBJ1-1, with 9 bases matching TRBD1. V shed 8 bases and J 9 bases; nucleotides not matched to a gene: 13. Germline CDR1 SNHLY, CDR2 FYNNEI. This CDR3 contains 14 residues. DNA for the CDR3: TGTGCCAGCTGGAAAAACTCGGGACAGGGCCAAGCTTTCTTT. Amino acid sequence: CASWKNSGQGQAFF.

This clone came up a few times. The chain is built from TRBV12-3 or TRBV12-4 and TRBJ2-1; unclear D gene. Trimming removed 3 bases at V and 8 bases at J, with 8 bases between. The CDR3 is 12 amino acids. CDR3 amino acids: CASSFRVHEQFF. The CDR3 nucleotides are TGTGCCAGCAGTTTCCGGGTCCATGAGCAGTTCTTC.

This sequence joins TRBV4-3 and TRBJ2-3; TRBD2 agrees at 11 bases. CDR3 length: 18 residues. V gave up 0 bases and J gave up 0 bases; unmatched junction bases: 5. Germline V gene sequence: CDR1 LGHNA, CDR2 YSLEER. CDR3 residues: CASSQDLAGGPSTDTQYF. CDR3 in DNA: TGCGCCAGCAGCCAAGATTTAGCGGGGGGGCCTAGCACAGATACGCAGTATTTT.

The chain has TRBV6-5 and TRBJ1-5; 9 nucleotides align to TRBD1. This CDR3 has 14 residues. Germline CDR1 is MNHEY and CDR2 is SVGAGI. V was pared by 6 bases and J by 6 bases, with 6 bases of the junction left unmatched. CDR3 loop: CASSPGQGFQPQHF. In DNA, the CDR3 is TGTGCCAGCAGCCCGGGACAGGGCTTTCAGCCCCAGCATTTT.

V and J are TRBV25-1 and TRBJ2-2; 7 nucleotides match TRBD2. CDR3 size: 15 residues. Germline lookup yields CDR1 MGHDK and CDR2 SYGVNS. Germline trimming cut 3 bases from V and 5 bases from J; bases unmatched to any gene: 6. CDR3 coding DNA: TGTGCCAGCAGTGAGCCGCTGGGGGGGACCGGGGAGCTGTTTTTT. As protein: CASSEPLGGTGELFF.

The chain is built from TRBV19 and TRBJ1-1, with D unresolved. Germline CDR1 and CDR2: LNHDA and SQIVND (reference sequence). CDR3 length: 15 residues. V was pared by 7 bases and J by 0 bases, with 15 bases between. In nucleotides, the CDR3 is TGTGCCAGTATCGAGGGCGGTGGCCTGAACACTGAAGCTTTCTTT. It encodes CASIEGGGLNTEAFF.

This chain links TRBV28 with TRBJ1-2; a possible D gene is TRBD1 (5 bases). The V end was cut by 2 bases, the J end by 2 bases, with 9 bases between. The germline CDR1 and CDR2 sequences are MDHEN and SYDVKM. This CDR3 has 14 amino acids. CDR3 loop: CASSLPGKNYGYTF. The CDR3 DNA follows: TGTGCCAGCAGTTTACCAGGGAAGAACTATGGCTACACCTTC.

J is TRBJ1-3 and V is TRBV5-4, with D unclear. Trimming stripped 4 bases from V and 0 bases from J, with 11 bases between. CDR1 and CDR2 (germline): SGHNT, YYREEE (reference sequence). The CDR3 is 15 residues long. This CDR3 reads CASSTDPLSGNTIYF. The CDR3 nucleotides read TGTGCCAGCAGCACAGACCCGCTCTCTGGAAACACCATATATTTT.

V usage is TRBV11-2 and J usage is TRBJ2-2, with D tentatively TRBD1 (6 bases). The V and J ends lost 4 bases and 7 bases respectively, with 13 bases between them. The germline gives CDR1 SGHAT, CDR2 FQNNGV. This CDR3 is built from 14 residues. The CDR3 bases are TGTGCCAGCAGCTCCACAGGGTCCGGCGGGGAGCTGTTTTTT. Translating gives CASSSTGSGGELFF.

This sequence joins TRBV13 and TRBJ2-3, with TRBD2 identical over 10 bases. Trimming took 4 bases from V and 3 from J; bases not matched to a gene: 7. Per the germline V gene, CDR1 is PRHDT and CDR2 is FYEKMQ (reference sequence). CDR3 size: 16 residues. As DNA, the CDR3 is TGTGCCAGCAGCTCGTCTTGGACTAGCGGAACAGATACGCAGTATTTT. Its protein is CASSSSWTSGTDTQYF.

The J gene is TRBJ2-1, the V gene TRBV6-2 or TRBV6-3, with 14 bases fitting TRBD2. Unmatched junction bases numbered 9, after V lost 2 bases and J lost 6 bases. Germline CDR1 is MNHEY and CDR2 is SVGEGT. This CDR3 spans 18 amino acids. The CDR3 spells CASSYLRTSGGRGNEQFF. For the CDR3, the DNA is TGTGCCAGCAGTTACCTCCGGACTAGCGGGGGGCGAGGCAATGAGCAGTTCTTC.

The CDR3 DNA reads as TGTGCCAGCGCCCGACGGGCGGGGAGCACAGATACGCAGTATTTT. This codes for CASARRAGSTDTQYF. This chain links TRBV27 with TRBJ2-3, with a tentative D call TRBD2 (6 bases). The V end lost 8 bases, the J end lost 0 bases, and 15 bases lay between the germline ends. CDR1 is MNHEY, CDR2 SMNVEV, per germline (reference sequence). This CDR3 has 15 residues.

The chain has TRBV4-2 and TRBJ2-7, with 7 bases fitting TRBD2. CDR3 size: 15 residues. With 0 bases clipped from V and 5 bases from J, the junction kept 7 bases outside the gene matches. Germline CDR1 is LGHNA and CDR2 is YNFKEQ. The CDR3 region has the DNA TGTGCCAGCAGCCAAGATCTGGGACTAAGGGACGAGCAGTACTTC. It translates to CASSQDLGLRDEQYF.

About this clone: Other DNA variants within this sample encode the same CDR3. CDR3 loop: CASSLSNQPQHF. CDR3 DNA: TGTGCCAGCAGCTTATCTAATCAGCCCCAGCATTTT. The chain links TRBV7-9 to TRBJ1-5; no reliable D call. Germline-derived CDR1 and CDR2 are SEHNR and FQNEAQ (reference sequence). This CDR3 contains 12 residues. V was trimmed by 2 bases and J by 4 bases, leaving 3 bases between them.